The 32 T cell receptor beta chains listed next were all sequenced from one sample in a study of OX40 agonist ivuxolimab in advanced cancers. Repertoires were generated with immunoSEQ multiplex PCR, while TCRdb's copy carries only in-frame clones and drops some. The sample holds about 44,000 clones, approximately 90% seen once. Sequencing was performed on CD4+ or CD8+ T cells sorted from blood, taken in a trial of the OX40 agonist ivuxolimab. These receptors originate from an adult with an advanced solid tumor such as melanoma, head and neck, liver or kidney cancer.

V is TRBV4-1 and J is TRBJ2-1; D not certain. The CDR3 length is 14 residues. V lost 7 bases and J 9 bases, leaving 19 bases between the germline ends. CDR1 is MGHRA, CDR2 YSYEKL, per germline. CDR3 amino acids: CASNPQRRRTEQFF. The CDR3 nucleotides read TGCGCCAGCAACCCCCAAAGGCGGCGTACTGAGCAGTTCTTC.

This chain uses TRBV19 with TRBJ2-2, with TRBD1 matching 9 bases. This CDR3 contains 14 residues. Germline V gives CDR1 LNHDA, CDR2 SQIVND (reference sequence). Losses at the gene ends were 9 bases for V and 5 bases for J; bases not matched to a gene: 7. CDR3 sequence (DNA): TGTGCCAGCGACCCCGGGACAGGGACCGGGGAGCTGTTTTTT. Its protein is CASDPGTGTGELFF.

The rearrangement uses TRBV27 and TRBJ1-5; D is uncertain. Germline V gene sequence: CDR1 MNHEY, CDR2 SMNVEV (reference sequence). V lost 5 bases and J 3 bases, leaving 8 bases between the germline ends. The length of the CDR3 is 13 residues. CDR3 region: CASSLSVNQPQHF. The CDR3 DNA follows: TGTGCCAGCAGTCTCTCGGTCAATCAGCCCCAGCATTTT.

V usage is TRBV7-3 and J usage is TRBJ2-1; 12 bases match TRBD2. V was pared by 5 bases and J by 7 bases, with 6 bases of the junction left unmatched. Germline assignment: CDR1 SGHTA and CDR2 FQGTGA. This CDR3 contains 15 residues. CDR3 coding DNA: TGTGCCAGCAGCCCTCTAGCGGGAGGGTCTAATGAGCAGTTCTTC. Protein product: CASSPLAGGSNEQFF.

V and J are TRBV6-4 and TRBJ1-4; possible D gene TRBD1, 6 bases. The CDR3 spans 16 residues. Germline V gives CDR1 MRHNA, CDR2 SNTAGT. The V end was cut by 3 bases, the J end by 7 bases, with 18 bases between. CDR3 nucleotide sequence: TGTGCCAGCAGTGAAAAGCCGGGGGGCGCTTTTGAAAAACTGTTTTTT. Protein: CASSEKPGGAFEKLFF.

The CDR3 DNA follows: TGTGCCAGCAGCCAAGAAGTAGGTGGTGAGCAGTACTTC. As protein: CASSQEVGGEQYF. V and J are TRBV14 and TRBJ2-7; D is undetermined. The CDR3 sequence is 13 residues long. V was pared by 0 bases and J by 7 bases, with 10 bases between. Germline V CDR1 and CDR2: SGHDN, FVKESK. The variable domain in full, with the rest retrieved from reference TRBV14 and TRBJ2-7, is EAGVTQFPSHSVIEKGQTVTLRCDPISGHDNLYWYRRVMGKEIKFLLHFVKESKQDESGMPNNRFLAERTGGTYSTLKVQPAELEDSGVYFCASSQEVGGEQYFGPGTRLTVT.

This chain uses TRBV27 with TRBJ1-2; tentative D call: TRBD1 (5 bases). This CDR3 contains 14 residues. Germline V gene sequence: CDR1 MNHEY, CDR2 SMNVEV (reference sequence). Deletions cut 2 bases from V and 3 bases from J, with 10 bases between. The CDR3 coding sequence is TGTGCCAGCAGTTTAACCGGGACTTACTATGGCTACACCTTC. It is translated as CASSLTGTYYGYTF.

The chain couples TRBV29-1 to TRBJ2-7, with D possibly TRBD1 on 5 matching bases. V was trimmed by 4 bases and J by 6 bases, leaving 16 bases between them. The CDR3 has 13 amino acids. Germline lookup yields CDR1 SQVTM and CDR2 ANQGSEA. CDR3 nucleotides: TGCAGCGTTGCTAAGGACAAGGTCTCCGAGCAGTACTTC. This codes for CSVAKDKVSEQYF.

The chain links TRBV7-3 to TRBJ2-1; 10 nucleotides agree with TRBD2. V shed 5 bases and J 10 bases; nucleotides not matched to a gene: 14. This CDR3 has 16 residues. In germline, CDR1 is SGHTA, CDR2 FQGTGA. The CDR3 is CASSPTTSGYGGEQFF. CDR3 nucleotides: TGTGCCAGCAGCCCCACGACTAGCGGGTATGGCGGGGAGCAGTTCTTC.

The CDR3 nucleotides read TGTGCCAGTAGTCCGACGGGACTTATTTACAATGAGCAGTTCTTC. Translation: CASSPTGLIYNEQFF. The chain joins TRBV19 to TRBJ2-1; D is perhaps TRBD2 (6 bases). This CDR3 is built from 15 residues. Germline V gene sequence: CDR1 LNHDA, CDR2 SQIVND (reference sequence). Trimming pared 5 bases from V and 4 bases from J, leaving 15 bases between.

The chain links TRBV5-1 to TRBJ2-5, with 9 nucleotides matching TRBD1. V gave up 0 bases and J gave up 5 bases; unmatched junction bases: 5. The CDR3 length is 15 residues. Per germline, CDR1 SGHRS and CDR2 YFSETQ. This chain's CDR3 is CASSLDTGGEETQYF. DNA for the CDR3: TGCGCCAGCAGCTTGGATACAGGGGGCGAGGAGACCCAGTACTTC.

V and J are TRBV7-9 and TRBJ2-7, with D hard to call. Per the germline V gene, CDR1 is SEHNR and CDR2 is FQNEAQ (reference sequence). Trimming removed 5 bases from V and 4 bases from J, with 9 bases in between. The CDR3 consists of 12 residues. The CDR3 reads CASSLGKYEQYF. CDR3 in DNA: TGTGCCAGCAGCCTCGGAAAATACGAGCAGTACTTC. Filled out from reference TRBV7-9 and TRBJ2-7, the complete variable domain reads DTGVSQNPRHKITKRGQNVTFRCDPISEHNRLYWYRQTLGQGPEFLTYFQNEAQLEKSRLLSDRFSAERPKGSFSTLEIQRTEQGDSAMYLCASSLGKYEQYFGPGTRLTVT.

V and J are TRBV28 and TRBJ1-2, with D uncertain. The CDR3 is 13 amino acids. The germline CDR1 and CDR2 sequences are MDHEN and SYDVKM. Between the trimmed V and J ends, which lost 5 bases and 4 bases, there was a span of 11 bases. The CDR3 is CASSATSSYGYTF. The CDR3 nucleotides are TGTGCCAGCAGTGCTACTTCGAGCTATGGCTACACCTTC.

The chain employs TRBV5-4 and TRBJ2-5; D is ambiguous. V lost 1 base to trimming and J lost 1 base, with 8 bases between them. The CDR3 extends over 14 amino acids. CDR1 and CDR2 (germline): SGHNT, YYREEE (reference sequence). The chain's CDR3 is CASSLRSSQETQYF. DNA for the CDR3: TGTGCCAGCAGCTTGAGGTCAAGCCAAGAGACCCAGTACTTC. Together with reference TRBV5-4 and TRBJ2-5, the CDR3 gives the full variable domain: ETGVTQSPTHLIKTRGQQVTLRCSSQSGHNTVSWYQQALGQGPQFIFQYYREEENGRGNFPPRFSGLQFPNYSSELNVNALELDDSALYLCASSLRSSQETQYFGPGTRLLVL.

V usage is TRBV2 and J usage is TRBJ1-1; tentative D call: TRBD1 (5 bases). Per the germline V gene, CDR1 is SNHLY and CDR2 is FYNNEI. V lost 2 bases and J lost 4, with 11 bases in between. The CDR3 sequence is 14 residues long. CDR3 nucleotide sequence: TGTGCCAGCAGTGAATGGGGCACCACCACTGAAGCTTTCTTT. The encoded protein is CASSEWGTTTEAFF.

V usage is TRBV19 and J usage is TRBJ2-3; no definite D call. The germline gives CDR1 LNHDA, CDR2 SQIVND (reference sequence). V was trimmed by 3 bases and J by 4 bases, leaving 17 bases between them. The length of the CDR3 is 16 residues. In nucleotides, the CDR3 is TGTGCCAGTAGTATGGTGCCACCCCCGCAGGCAGATACGCAGTATTTT. Protein: CASSMVPPPQADTQYF.

CDR3 sequence: CATLDRGAYGYTF. CDR3 DNA: TGTGCCACCTTGGACAGGGGAGCCTATGGCTACACCTTC. The V call is TRBV6-5, the J call TRBJ1-2; TRBD1 agrees at 9 bases. The CDR3 has 13 residues. The germline gives CDR1 MNHEY, CDR2 SVGAGI. Trimming removed 10 bases from V and 4 bases from J; junction bases left unmatched: 7.

V is TRBV4-3 and J is TRBJ2-7; 7 nucleotides agree with TRBD2. The germline CDR1 and CDR2 sequences are LGHNA and YSLEER. This CDR3 comprises 18 residues. V shed 0 bases, J shed 3 bases, and the junction held 14 bases outside the gene matches. CDR3 loop: CASSQDGAWTSPNYEQYF. The CDR3 nucleotides are TGCGCCAGCAGCCAAGATGGGGCGTGGACTAGTCCTAACTACGAGCAGTACTTC.

The V and J genes are TRBV5-1 and TRBJ2-3; 7 bases align to TRBD1. This CDR3 spans 17 amino acids. Germline assignment: CDR1 SGHRS and CDR2 YFSETQ. With 4 bases clipped from V and 2 bases from J, the junction kept 13 bases outside the gene matches. The CDR3: CASSKGTGTVSTDTQYF. The CDR3 DNA follows: TGCGCCAGCAGCAAAGGAACCGGGACAGTTTCCACAGATACGCAGTATTTT. The whole variable domain, filled in from reference TRBV5-1 and TRBJ2-3, reads KAGVTQTPRYLIKTRGQQVTLSCSPISGHRSVSWYQQTPGQGLQFLFEYFSETQRNKGNFPGRFSGRQFSNSRSEMNVSTLELGDSALYLCASSKGTGTVSTDTQYFGPGTRLTVL.

V usage is TRBV30 and J usage is TRBJ2-1; no firm D call. Per the germline V gene, CDR1 is GTSNPN and CDR2 is SVGIG (reference sequence). With 0 bases removed from V and 8 bases from J, the gap between germline ends came to 8 bases. The CDR3 has 12 amino acids. For the CDR3, the DNA is TGTGCCTGGAGTGTAGGAGTCTATGAGCAGTTCTTC. The encoded protein is CAWSVGVYEQFF.

The J gene is TRBJ2-1, the V gene TRBV9, with 9 bases identical to TRBD2. CDR1 and CDR2 from the germline V gene are SGDLS and YYNGEE. CDR3 length: 16 residues. Trimming at V came to 4 bases and at J to 3 bases, leaving 8 bases not matched to a gene. In DNA, the CDR3 is TGTGCCAGCAGCTACACGGGACTAGCTTTCTACAATGAGCAGTTCTTC. Its protein is CASSYTGLAFYNEQFF. Looking up the rest from reference TRBV9 and TRBJ2-1 gives the full variable domain: DSGVTQTPKHLITATGQRVTLRCSPRSGDLSVYWYQQSLDQGLQFLIQYYNGEERAKGNILERFSAQQFPDLHSELNLSSLELGDSALYFCASSYTGLAFYNEQFFGPGTRLTVL.

This chain uses TRBV13 with TRBJ1-1, with 7 bases aligning to TRBD1. Germline loops: CDR1 PRHDT, CDR2 FYEKMQ (reference sequence). This CDR3 is built from 13 residues. J gave up 5 bases and V 8 bases, and 8 bases lay outside the gene matches. CDR3 in amino acids: CASSQGGGTEAFF. The CDR3 coding sequence is TGTGCCAGCTCTCAGGGGGGAGGGACTGAAGCTTTCTTT.

The rearrangement links TRBV30 to TRBJ1-1; maybe TRBD1 (6 bases). Trimming removed 0 bases at V and 4 bases at J, with 9 bases between. Germline V gives CDR1 GTSNPN, CDR2 SVGIG (reference sequence). The CDR3 is made up of 13 amino acids. The CDR3 bases are TGTGCCTGGAGTGTAACAGGGTTCACTGAAGCTTTCTTT. It is translated as CAWSVTGFTEAFF.

The rearrangement joins TRBV19 to TRBJ1-5; D gene unclear. Germline assignment: CDR1 LNHDA and CDR2 SQIVND (reference sequence). V lost 9 bases, J lost 5 bases, and 14 bases lay in between. The CDR3 sequence is 13 residues long. The CDR3 region has the DNA TGTGCCAGCCAAATGGGGTACTATCAGCCCCAGCATTTT. It encodes CASQMGYYQPQHF.

This chain uses TRBV30 with TRBJ1-1; 9 nucleotides agree with TRBD1. The length of the CDR3 is 15 residues. The J segment lost 4 bases and the V segment lost 1 base, leaving 7 bases of the junction unmatched. Germline CDR1 GTSNPN, CDR2 SVGIG (reference sequence). The CDR3, as DNA: TGTGCCTGGAGTGCGGGACAGGGAGTGAGCACTGAAGCTTTCTTT. The encoded protein is CAWSAGQGVSTEAFF.

CDR3 nucleotides: TGTGCCAGCAGTTACTCTCCTGACAGCACCTACGAGCAGTACTTC. Translating it yields CASSYSPDSTYEQYF. The chain recombines TRBV6-5 with TRBJ2-7; the D gene is possibly TRBD1 (5 bases). Germline CDR1 is MNHEY and CDR2 is SVGAGI. With 0 bases removed from V and 2 bases from J, the gap between germline ends came to 11 bases. CDR3 length: 15 residues.

The rearrangement joins TRBV7-9 to TRBJ2-3; D is undetermined. Germline values: CDR1 SEHNR, CDR2 FQNEAQ (reference sequence). V was cut by 1 base and J by 1 base, with 3 bases left in between. This CDR3 region has 13 residues. CDR3 protein: CASSLEGTDTQYF. CDR3 in DNA: TGTGCCAGCAGCTTAGAGGGCACAGATACGCAGTATTTT.

This clone came up once. The V gene is TRBV7-8, the J gene TRBJ2-6; 10 nucleotides line up with TRBD1. This CDR3 spans 19 amino acids. Trimming cost V 3 bases and J 0 bases; bases outside gene matches: 8. Per germline, CDR1 SGHVS and CDR2 FQNEAQ. As DNA, the CDR3 is TGTGCCAGCAGCTTTCCGGGGACAGGGGAGCTCTCTGGGGCCAACGTCCTGACTTTC. It specifies CASSFPGTGELSGANVLTF.

This chain connects TRBV5-8 to TRBJ2-5; D tentatively fits TRBD1 or TRBD2 (6 bases each). Trimming left V 1 base short and J 5 bases short, with 15 bases between. CDR1 and CDR2 (germline): SGHTS, YDEGEE. The CDR3 extends over 15 amino acids. CDR3 in amino acids: CASSLRALGGETQYF. The CDR3 DNA reads as TGTGCCAGCAGCTTGCGGGCTCTGGGGGGCGAGACCCAGTACTTC.

The rearrangement joins TRBV15 to TRBJ2-1, with 10 bases aligning to TRBD2. V gave up 1 base and J gave up 7 bases; unmatched junction bases: 7. Germline-derived CDR1 and CDR2 are LNHNV and YYDKDF (reference sequence). There are 16 residues in the CDR3. CDR3 DNA: TGTGCCACCAGCAGAGGGGTAGCGGGAGGAGTAAATGAGCAGTTCTTC. Translated, it gives CATSRGVAGGVNEQFF.

This clone was picked up one time. The rearrangement joins TRBV6-6 to TRBJ2-1, with D perhaps being TRBD1 or TRBD2 (6 bases each). Trimming removed 11 bases at V and 8 bases at J, with 13 bases between. Germline values: CDR1 MNHNY, CDR2 SVGAGI (reference sequence). The CDR3 contains 11 residues. CDR3 sequence reads: CAVLRGDEQFF. The DNA for the CDR3 is TGTGCCGTCCTGAGGGGGGATGAGCAGTTCTTC.

The V gene is TRBV4-3, the J gene TRBJ2-7, with 12 bases that match TRBD2. Germline CDR1 and CDR2: LGHNA and YSLEER. V shed 0 bases and J 5 bases; nucleotides not matched to a gene: 2. This CDR3 comprises 15 residues. The CDR3 DNA is TGCGCCAGCAGCCAAGACTGGACTAGCGGGGACGAGCAGTACTTC. This sequence encodes CASSQDWTSGDEQYF.